One sample yielded the 21 T cell receptor beta chains listed below, sequenced in a study of blood T cell repertoires in COVID-19 (dated by TCRdb to about 2020). The method behind the library was the immunoSEQ multiplex PCR assay. The table comes from immuneACCESS by way of TCRdb, which keeps in-frame sequences with V and J called. Part of the clones is missing from these tables; in studies checked, under half for an unresolved V gene and the rest for unknown reasons. The sample has 130,000 to 150,000 clones on record, around 89% of them singletons. The ten largest clones take up 0.95% to 1.5% of the sample. Sequenced material: PBMCs or T cells enriched from blood (not recorded which). These receptors were collected from a woman aged 30 to 39 with acute COVID-19.

DNA of the CDR3: TGCGCCAGCAGCCTGGCCGGGACAGGTCTTACGGATGAGCAGTTCTTC. It yields the protein CASSLAGTGLTDEQFF. The rearrangement uses TRBV5-1 and TRBJ2-1; 8 nucleotides agree with TRBD1. This CDR3 comprises 16 residues. The germline CDR1 and CDR2 sequences are SGHRS and YFSETQ. After removal of 4 bases from V and 8 bases from J, the junction contained 14 bases not matched to a gene.

The chain employs TRBV5-1 and TRBJ1-2; D call uncertain. The CDR3 consists of 15 residues. V shed 0 bases and J shed 2 bases, with 11 bases lying between them. Germline lookup yields CDR1 SGHRS and CDR2 YFSETQ. Here the CDR3 reads CASSLAGSGNYGYTF. The CDR3, as DNA: TGCGCCAGCAGCTTGGCAGGCAGCGGGAACTATGGCTACACCTTC. The full variable domain, with the rest looked up from reference TRBV5-1 and TRBJ1-2, is KAGVTQTPRYLIKTRGQQVTLSCSPISGHRSVSWYQQTPGQGLQFLFEYFSETQRNKGNFPGRFSGRQFSNSRSEMNVSTLELGDSALYLCASSLAGSGNYGYTFGSGTRLTVV.

Only one count was recorded for this clone. The sample carries other DNA sequences with the same CDR3. The CDR3 here is CASSSPGQGHYGYTF. In DNA form, the CDR3 reads TGTGCCAGCAGTTCGCCGGGACAGGGGCACTATGGCTACACCTTC. The chain combines TRBV28 with TRBJ1-2; TRBD1 matches 10 bases. The V and J ends lost 4 bases and 3 bases, in that order; junction bases with no gene match: 5. The V gene's germline CDR1 is MDHEN and CDR2 SYDVKM. CDR3 length: 15 amino acids.

The rearrangement links TRBV10-3 to TRBJ1-2; no clear D. The germline CDR1 and CDR2 sequences are ENHRY and SYGVKD. Between the trimmed V and J ends, which lost 4 bases and 4 bases, there was a span of 10 bases. The CDR3 spans 13 residues. CDR3 residues: CAISGDDIYGYTF. CDR3 DNA: TGTGCCATCAGTGGAGATGACATCTATGGCTACACCTTC.

This clone was recorded only once. The rearrangement uses TRBV19 and TRBJ1-6; the D is unclear. CDR1 is LNHDA and CDR2 is SQIVND in the germline V gene (reference sequence). The CDR3 has 14 residues. Trimming shortened V by 2 bases and J by 7 bases, and 9 bases separated the two germline ends. The CDR3 loop reads CASSIIAGNSPLHF. For the CDR3, the DNA is TGTGCCAGTAGTATAATCGCGGGAAATTCACCCCTCCACTTT.

The chain joins TRBV7-8 to TRBJ2-2, with no clear D. The CDR3 length is 14 residues. V was pared by 2 bases and J by 0 bases, with 4 bases between. Germline values: CDR1 SGHVS, CDR2 FQNEAQ. The CDR3 loop is CASSLIANTGELFF. CDR3 sequence (DNA): TGTGCCAGCAGCTTAATAGCGAACACCGGGGAGCTGTTTTTT.

DNA for the CDR3: TGTGCCAGCAGTGAACAGGGAGGGGTTTCTACTGAAGCTTTCTTT. Translated, it gives CASSEQGGVSTEAFF. V and J are TRBV2 and TRBJ1-1; TRBD1 is a possible D gene (5 bases). The CDR3 runs to 15 residues. V lost 2 bases, J lost 5 bases, and 15 bases lay in between. The V gene's germline CDR1 is SNHLY and CDR2 FYNNEI.

The rearrangement joins TRBV18 to TRBJ2-7, with D unclear. The CDR3 has 12 amino acids. V lost 3 bases and J 2 bases, leaving 5 bases between the germline ends. Germline CDR1 KGHSH, CDR2 LQKENI. Here the CDR3 reads CASSPTTYEQYF. The CDR3 DNA sequence: TGTGCCAGCTCACCCACAACCTACGAGCAGTACTTC.

The chain is built from TRBV28 and TRBJ2-2; 11 bases line up with TRBD2. The germline CDR1 and CDR2 sequences are MDHEN and SYDVKM. After removal of 7 bases from V and 3 bases from J, the junction contained 10 bases not matched to a gene. This CDR3 is built from 17 residues. DNA for the CDR3: TGTGCCAGCACTATCTCAACACTAGCGGGAGACACCGGGGAGCTGTTTTTT. Amino acid sequence: CASTISTLAGDTGELFF.

This clone appeared a single time. J is TRBJ2-2 and V is TRBV13, with TRBD2 matching over 8 bases. The V gene end was trimmed by 7 bases and the J gene end by 1 base; junction bases not matched to a gene: 8. The CDR3 is made up of 16 amino acids. Looked up from germline, CDR1 is PRHDT and CDR2 is FYEKMQ (reference sequence). Here the CDR3 DNA reads TGTGCCAGCACCGATTTAGCGGGAAAGAACACCGGGGAGCTGTTTTTT. It yields the protein CASTDLAGKNTGELFF.

The J gene is TRBJ2-1, the V gene TRBV19; weak D call: TRBD2 (6 bases). Germline CDR1 reads LNHDA; CDR2 reads SQIVND (reference sequence). The length of the CDR3 is 14 residues. Trimming removed 5 bases at V and 4 bases at J, with 12 bases between. This CDR3 is CASSFRDFYNEQFF. As DNA, the CDR3 is TGTGCCAGTAGTTTCCGGGACTTTTACAATGAGCAGTTCTTC.

A single count supports this clone. V gene TRBV6-5 combines with J gene TRBJ1-3, with 8 bases fitting TRBD1. The CDR3 length is 15 residues. J gave up 0 bases and V 5 bases, and 3 bases lay outside the gene matches. The V gene's germline CDR1 is MNHEY and CDR2 SVGAGI. For the CDR3, the DNA is TGTGCCAGCAGTCGACAGGGGCACTCTGGAAACACCATATATTTT. Its protein is CASSRQGHSGNTIYF.

CDR3 sequence: CASSRDINYGYTF. The CDR3 coding sequence is TGTGCCAGCAGCCGGGACATAAACTATGGCTACACCTTC. This chain uses TRBV2 with TRBJ1-2, with a tentative D call TRBD1 (6 bases). This CDR3 comprises 13 residues. Looked up from germline, CDR1 is SNHLY and CDR2 is FYNNEI. V was shortened by 6 bases and J by 2 bases, with 10 bases between the two germline ends.

The chain is built from TRBV6-2 or TRBV6-3 and TRBJ2-3; maybe TRBD2 (5 bases). This CDR3 is 15 amino acids long. From germline, CDR1 is MNHEY and CDR2 SVGEGT. V was clipped by 5 bases and J by 1 base, with 13 bases between them. In DNA, the CDR3 is TGTGCCAGCAGTCCGGGGTGGGGTGGCACAGATACGCAGTATTTT. Translated: CASSPGWGGTDTQYF.

This sequence joins TRBV6-5 and TRBJ2-5, with 8 positions matching TRBD1. J was trimmed by 5 bases and V by 10 bases; bases with no gene match: 15. Germline lookup yields CDR1 MNHEY and CDR2 SVGAGI. This CDR3 has 15 residues. CDR3 loop: CATRILGQGRETQYF. DNA for the CDR3: TGTGCCACCCGAATCCTCGGACAGGGTAGGGAGACCCAGTACTTC.

V usage is TRBV6-5 and J usage is TRBJ1-1; TRBD1 might be the D (5 bases). Germline V gives CDR1 MNHEY, CDR2 SVGAGI. The ends were cut back, 8 bases at V and 2 bases at J, with 9 bases in the middle. The CDR3 sequence is 12 residues long. The CDR3 loop reads CASGAGNTEAFF. CDR3 sequence (DNA): TGTGCCAGCGGGGCGGGAAACACTGAAGCTTTCTTT.

The V call is TRBV4-1, the J call TRBJ1-2, with 7 bases lining up with TRBD1. CDR1 and CDR2 from the germline V gene are MGHRA and YSYEKL. J lost 8 bases, V lost 3 bases, and 9 bases had no gene match. This CDR3 region has 14 residues. The DNA for the CDR3 is TGCGCCAGCAGCCAGATTTTTACAGGGGAAGGCTACACCTTC. Translating gives CASSQIFTGEGYTF.

This clone has only one observation. This chain joins TRBV4-2 and TRBJ1-4; D is unclear. The CDR3 spans 14 residues. CDR1 is LGHNA, CDR2 YNFKEQ, per germline. V was cut by 1 base and J by 5 bases, with 8 bases left in between. The CDR3 region has the DNA TGTGCCAGCAGCCAAGTATCCGGGAATGAAAAACTGTTTTTT. As protein: CASSQVSGNEKLFF.

A note on this clone: A read error may account for a junction end that differs from germline. The chain uses TRBV4-3 and TRBJ1-4, with 9 bases matching TRBD1. The CDR3 contains 11 residues. Germline V gives CDR1 LGHNA, CDR2 YSLEER. This CDR3 is CASRVGDRVFF. The CDR3 region has the DNA TGCGCGAGCAGAGTAGGGGACAGGGTCTTTTTT.

The V call is TRBV19, the J call TRBJ2-3; D might be TRBD2 (5 bases). V lost 4 bases and J lost 4, with 15 bases in between. CDR3 length: 15 residues. Looked up from germline, CDR1 is LNHDA and CDR2 is SQIVND (reference sequence). This CDR3 reads CASSTGLPGADTQYF. Written as DNA, the CDR3 is TGTGCCAGTAGTACTGGACTTCCCGGCGCAGATACGCAGTATTTT.

CDR3: CASSETVTNTEAFF. CDR3 in DNA: TGTGCCAGCAGTGAGACAGTTACGAACACTGAAGCTTTCTTT. The chain couples TRBV27 to TRBJ1-1; TRBD1 is a possible D gene (5 bases). CDR3 length: 14 amino acids. Germline-derived CDR1 and CDR2 are MNHEY and SMNVEV (reference sequence). Trimming cost V 5 bases and J 1 base, with 11 bases left between them.